This T cell receptor (beta chain) was captured in a study of T-cell memory formation after mild COVID-19 (dated by TCRdb to the early 2020s). About the full investigation: TCR sequence clusters from the two donors were found to be largely donor specific. T-cell clones expanding and contracting after mild COVID-19 in a couple of donors were tracked by longitudinal TCRalpha and TCRbeta repertoire sequencing. The cohort comprised two young, previously healthy adult volunteers, one female and one male. Paper-wide results and their limitations: The second-wave clones that peaked on day 37 were not confirmed to be SARS-CoV-2 specific. From day 15 to 85, contracting clones showed balanced CD4/CD8 phenotypes, whereas a second wave of clones that expanded from day 15 to 37 leaned towards CD4+. The study included only a couple of mild cases, and larger cohorts that include severe cases with pre-infection samples were judged to be necessary. The detection of some responding clones in pre-infection memory suggests that pre-existing cross-reactive memory T cells joined the SARS-CoV-2 response. Contracting CD4+ clones turned up mainly in the CM and EM memory subsets, whereas EMRA was where CD8+ clones were enriched.

Ficoll-Paque density gradient centrifugation was the method used to isolate PBMCs. The run used an Illumina NovaSeq 6000. TCRalpha and TCRbeta cDNA libraries were built by 5'RACE with constant-segment primers, adding sample barcodes and unique molecular identifiers. RNA was extracted from every sample with Trizol reagent. Amplification of the libraries took two PCR steps, and the second step added a second sample barcode plus Illumina TruSeq adapters. The libraries were sequenced on an Illumina NovaSeq using 2 x 150 bp paired-end reads. In the paper's pipeline: With migec v1.2.7, reads were demultiplexed and then collapsed into UMI-guided consensus sequences. Using mixcr v2.1.11, UMI consensuses were aligned to TRA and TRB V and J templates and then assembled into clonotypes. A clonotype was counted as expanded or contracted only when both edgeR and NoisET called the clonotype significant, with the noise models trained on biological replicates. For edgeR calls, the cutoffs were a false discovery rate-adjusted p below 0.01 and a log2 fold-change threshold of 1. As an exploratory analysis of dynamics, max-normalized trajectories of the 1000 most abundant clonotypes were examined by PCA with hierarchical clustering. Each responding clone was given a CD4 or CD8 phenotype based on the CD4+ and CD8+ repertoires, which had been sequenced separately. TCRdb reworked the public reads: Q25 trimming with fastp, MiXCR clone assembly, productive beta chains retained. A single entry per CDR3 protein holds the most common genes and DNA from its merged rows. The V and J calls and clone size are TCRdb's, not the authors'. The sample table holds hundreds of thousands of distinct CDR3 sequences, of which 20% to 25% were seen once. The ten top clones hold about an eighth of the sample.

This clonotype was seen only a few times. Its cognate antigen has yet to be identified. Per-base qualities were not stored, and no clone one base away is much larger. V sheds 4 bases and J sheds 0 bases, leaving 10 bases between their ends. Spanning cysteine to phenylalanine, the CDR3 consists of 14 amino acids. Just CDR3 DNA is preserved here, 42 bases in frame from base 1. The sequence joins TRBV12-3 or TRBV12-4 to TRBJ2-7; the D gene cannot be named for sure. The source of this sequence is an adult woman who had mild COVID-19 (a few samples of this study predate the infection). The sample titles of this study are shuffled in the database, so cell type and time point are left out; the donor was told from shared clones. Sequencing input: PBMCs or a T cell subset sorted from them (not recorded which). The nucleotide sequence is TGTGCCAGCAGTTCCAAGACATTCTCCTACGAGCAGTACTTC. Its translation is CASSSKTFSYEQYF.